This TCR beta chain was documented in a study of T-cell reconstitution after alpha-beta-depleted transplantation in children. The sample holds many counts of this clonotype. V shed 5 bases, J shed 9 bases, and the junction held 13 bases outside the gene matches. Germline V gene data show CDR1 as MNHEY and CDR2 as SMNVEV (reference sequence). The CDR3 runs 15 residues. During its preparation, the TCRbeta library received unique molecular identifiers. TCRdb itself ran the PCR reads through MiXCR, one entry per CDR3 protein. The sample has about 260,000 distinct CDR3 sequences, approximately 10% seen once.

V usage is TRBV27 and J usage is TRBJ2-1; 7 positions agree with TRBD2. This receptor was identified in a male patient aged 2 to 9 who had a stem cell transplant for chronic granulomatous disease, so the T cells may come from the graft donor. Sequencing used peripheral blood, obtained 180 days after TCRalphabeta/CD19-depleted stem cell transplant. This CDR3 reads CASSLPGLGATEQFF. CDR3 coding DNA: TGTGCCAGCAGTCTCCCCGGACTAGGGGCCACTGAGCAGTTCTTC.